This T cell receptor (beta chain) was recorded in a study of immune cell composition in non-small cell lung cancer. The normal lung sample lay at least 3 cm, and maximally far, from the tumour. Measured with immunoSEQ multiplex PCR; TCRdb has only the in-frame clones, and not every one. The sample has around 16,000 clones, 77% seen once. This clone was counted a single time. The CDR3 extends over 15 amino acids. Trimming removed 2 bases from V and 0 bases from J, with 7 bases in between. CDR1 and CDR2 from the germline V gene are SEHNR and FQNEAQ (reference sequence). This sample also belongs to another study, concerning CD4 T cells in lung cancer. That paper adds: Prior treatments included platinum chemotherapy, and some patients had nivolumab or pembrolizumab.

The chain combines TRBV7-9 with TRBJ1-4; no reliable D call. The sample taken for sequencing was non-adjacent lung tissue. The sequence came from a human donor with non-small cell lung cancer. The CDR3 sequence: CASSLMGTTNEKLFF. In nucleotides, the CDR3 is TGTGCCAGCAGCTTAATGGGGACAACTAATGAAAAACTGTTTTTT.